Sequencing of this T cell receptor beta chain was carried out in a study of T-cell reconstitution after alpha-beta-depleted transplantation in children. Germline CDR1 is MDHEN and CDR2 is SYDVKM. The CDR3 consists of 17 residues. Trimming took 7 bases from V and 4 from J; bases not matched to a gene: 15. Unique molecular identifiers were built into the TCRbeta library. TCRdb ran MiXCR on the PCR reads and lists one entry per CDR3 protein. The table includes about 610,000 distinct CDR3 sequences, 8% to 11% detected once. Sequenced material: PBMCs from the stem cell graft donor, taken from the stem cell graft. The chain employs TRBV28 and TRBJ1-2; 10 positions agree with TRBD1. The TCR sequence derives from a human donor who donated a stem cell graft to a child with acute myeloid leukemia. This chain's CDR3 is CASIMDRGDGIGYGYTF. The CDR3 coding sequence is TGTGCCAGCATCATGGACAGGGGGGACGGCATAGGCTATGGCTACACCTTC.